This entry is about one TCR beta chain. This clonotype was found many times. Its antigen is not yet known. Base qualities are not recorded, but no much larger clone differs from it by a single base. Stable Graves' hyperthyroidism was defined as no progression to ophthalmopathy during 18 months of follow-up. Hyperthyroidism patients were newly diagnosed, had a disease duration of under 2 months, and were aged 18 to 65 years. Patients with uncontrolled infections, other autoimmune diseases, pregnancy or lactation were excluded. Diagnoses relied on clinical symptoms, serum thyroxine and TRAb, thyroid ultrasound and orbital computed tomography. PBMCs were isolated from 7.5 to 10 ml of fresh peripheral blood by Ficoll-Paque density gradient centrifugation. Total RNA was extracted using Trizol reagent, and RNA quality was assessed on an Agilent 2100 Bioanalyzer. The source of the sample is a study of T cells in Graves' hyperthyroidism and ophthalmopathy (dated by TCRdb to between 2017 and 2020). Background on the whole study: Peripheral blood samples were taken at the time of initial diagnosis, prior to any treatment. To identify TCR V-J signatures that set the groups apart, the researchers used a discovery cohort of 95 to 100 patients, made up of under 45 with Graves' ophthalmopathy and around 58 with stable Graves' hyperthyroidism. An independent validation cohort of around 19 hyperthyroidism patients and 17 patients who later progressed to ophthalmopathy tested prospective prediction of ophthalmopathy. The approximately 100 discovery patients were randomly split 7:3 into training and test sets. Thyroid tissue and blood T-cell repertoires from roughly 6 Graves' hyperthyroidism patients were also compared in the study. After blood sampling, hyperthyroidism patients were treated with methimazole at a starting dose of 30 mg daily, and ophthalmopathy patients were treated with high-dose intravenous methylprednisolone. The paper reports TCR Vbeta CDR3 sequencing of roughly 140 peripheral blood samples: approximately 41 ophthalmopathy, under 80 hyperthyroidism and roughly 17 progressor patients. Points the paper makes about the study in general: A 13 V-J signature model separated ophthalmopathy from stable hyperthyroidism, with about 88% sensitivity and approximately 81% specificity in cross-validation and 80%/75% in testing. Most expanded thyroid clonotypes (frequency above 0.001) were also detected in blood, suggesting blood repertoires may reflect thyroid immune responses. No statistical method was used to set the sample size in advance, and investigators knew the group allocation. In validation, the model predicted progression to ophthalmopathy with around 71% sensitivity and over 72% specificity, a median of about six months before onset.

Taken from cysteine to phenylalanine, the CDR3 has 13 residues. The kept DNA is CDR3 alone, 39 bases in frame from the first base. The germline ends are 8 bases apart after V is trimmed by 4 bases and J by 1 base. The CDR1 and CDR2 encoded by the germline V gene (reference sequence) are SEHNR and FQNEAQ. The TCR beta CDR3 regions were amplified from the RNA transcripts. The TCR CDR3 was subjected to a first round of RT-PCR using the HTBI primer set and the Qiagen OneStep RT-PCR kit. Libraries were constructed in a second round of multiplex PCR, after which size selection and purification were performed. The libraries were sequenced on an Illumina HiSeq2000 using paired-end 100 bp reads. The study's processing was this. SOAPnuke was used to process the raw data, throwing out any read that contained adapters or uncalled bases, had a mean Phred below 15, or lacked an exact constant-primer or identifier match. COPE v1.2.5 was used to merge high-quality paired reads, and clonotypes were defined as unique nucleotide sequences. MiTCR v1.1 was used to align the clonotypes against IMGT TRBV, TRBD and TRBJ reference segments. Only V-J combinations with frequency above 0.0001, covering 99% to 99.2% of repertoires, were analysed. The TCS score was defined as F50 (clonal expansion) divided by E x V (chaos), with BLOSUM62-based TCRdist calculated between CDR3 peptides within each V-J. Welch's t-statistics and random forest reduced some 510 V-J features to 13, which were used in a naive Bayes classifier (R e1071). TCRdb took the public reads, trimmed them with fastp at Q25, ran MiXCR for clone calling and kept in-frame beta chains. All rows with the same CDR3 protein become a single entry with the most common DNA and genes. TCRdb assigned the V and J calls; the authors' analysis was not used. In this sample the table shows some 720,000 distinct CDR3 sequences, less than 20% of which occur a single time. The ten largest clones capture under 9.5% of the sample.

Here the chain combines TRBV7-9 and TRBJ2-7, and the D gene may be TRBD1, 5 bases matching. The sequencing sample was made of blood. The sequence was obtained from a man between 18 and 29 years old with Graves' hyperthyroidism. The CDR3 protein: CASSSTESYEQYF. Here is the DNA: TGTGCCAGCAGCTCGACAGAATCCTACGAGCAGTACTTC.